This entry concerns a single T cell receptor (beta chain). No antigen is known for it. The sample is drawn from a study of identical twins. The study's findings and limits: Interpretation of the results relied on cross-sectional statistical analysis and not on following the same donors. Possibly, invariant MAIT and iNKT cells partly confounded zero-insertion analyses.

From the 5' RACE reads, TCRdb called clonotypes with MiXCR, one entry per CDR3 protein. The sample contains a few hundred thousand distinct CDR3 sequences, roughly 9.5% of which appear only once. CDR3 length: 13 residues. Germline V lookup: CDR1 SGHDT, CDR2 YYEEEE. Trimming shortened V by 0 bases and J by 7 bases, and 8 bases separated the two germline ends. These records were also assigned to another study, of yellow fever vaccine responses in identical twins.

This rearrangement joins TRBV5-6 to TRBJ2-1; D gene ambiguous. What was sequenced was PBMCs. This TCR came from a young woman in good health. CDR3 nucleotides: TGTGCCAGCAGCTTGGAACTGAGGAATGAGCAGTTCTTC. It is translated as CASSLELRNEQFF.